The T cell receptor beta chain described here comes from a study of blood T cell repertoires in COVID-19. Across the study: The samples span acute and convalescent COVID-19 from the United States, Italy and Spain. PBMCs, B-cell-depleted T cells, or T cells were the source of the cDNA or gDNA that made up the material.

Generated by immunoSEQ multiplex PCR, the TCRdb table keeps only in-frame clones and is missing some. Here the sample spans fewer than 200,000 clones, around four fifths being singletons. This clone was seen ten or more times. Sample: peripheral blood. This clonotype was sampled from a man aged 35-49 years who had recovered from COVID-19.

CDR3 sequence (DNA): TGTGCCAGCAGCAAAACAGGGGTTGGCAACGAGCAGTACTTC. It is translated as CASSKTGVGNEQYF. The chain joins TRBV5-5 to TRBJ2-7; 7 nucleotides line up with TRBD1. The germline gives CDR1 SGHKS, CDR2 YYEKEE (reference sequence). The CDR3 contains 14 residues. With 4 bases clipped from V and 5 bases from J, the junction kept 9 bases outside the gene matches. Full variable domain (rest looked up from reference TRBV5-5 and TRBJ2-7): DAGVTQSPTHLIKTRGQQVTLRCSPISGHKSVSWYQQVLGQGPQFIFQYYEKEERGRGNFPDRFSARQFPNYSSELNVNALLLGDSALYLCASSKTGVGNEQYFGPGTRLTVT.